Sequencing of this T cell receptor (beta chain) was carried out in a study of blood T cells in healthy people across ages. The V end was cut by 7 bases, the J end by 0 bases, with 13 bases between. Germline CDR1 reads SGHNT; CDR2 reads YYREEE (reference sequence). This CDR3 region has 14 residues. This clonotype has just a few counts. Its specificity is unknown. About 10 milliliters of peripheral blood were drawn from each donor into EDTA-treated tubes. PCR was performed a second time for about 7 to 11 cycles using a sample-barcoded 5' primer and a J-beta primer mix. Every cDNA molecule bore a tag from a template-switch adaptor containing 12 random nucleotides. TCRdb analysed the 5' RACE reads with MiXCR anew, one entry per CDR3 protein. The data show roughly 790,000 distinct CDR3 sequences, approximately 39% seen once. Study-level results: In long-lived donors, naive CD4+ cell counts and diversity exceeded those of aged donors.

The V and J genes are TRBV5-4 and TRBJ1-2, with unresolved D. The TCR originated in a woman in her fifties or sixties in good health. The material sequenced was blood. The DNA for the CDR3 is TGTGCCAGCGGCCCGGGGTCAGCTAACTATGGCTACACCTTC. Its protein product is CASGPGSANYGYTF.